This TCR beta chain was sequenced during a study of blood T cell repertoires in COVID-19. Study overall: The United States, Italy and Spain provided the acute and convalescent COVID-19 samples.

TCRdb keeps only in-frame clones here, not all; method: immunoSEQ multiplex PCR. The sample contains about 170,000 clones, roughly 84% of which appear only once. V lost 8 bases, J lost 1 base, and 10 bases stayed unmatched. The germline V gene has CDR1 SNHLY and CDR2 FYNNEI. The CDR3 loop spans 15 amino acids. The clonotype was recovered from a human donor with acute or convalescent COVID-19. The donor label of this sample is uncertain. The sequenced sample was peripheral blood. The V gene is TRBV2, the J gene TRBJ1-1; 7 nucleotides align to TRBD1. DNA for the CDR3: TGTGCCAGCTCTGGCCGGGACAGACCGAACACTGAAGCTTTCTTT. Protein product: CASSGRDRPNTEAFF.